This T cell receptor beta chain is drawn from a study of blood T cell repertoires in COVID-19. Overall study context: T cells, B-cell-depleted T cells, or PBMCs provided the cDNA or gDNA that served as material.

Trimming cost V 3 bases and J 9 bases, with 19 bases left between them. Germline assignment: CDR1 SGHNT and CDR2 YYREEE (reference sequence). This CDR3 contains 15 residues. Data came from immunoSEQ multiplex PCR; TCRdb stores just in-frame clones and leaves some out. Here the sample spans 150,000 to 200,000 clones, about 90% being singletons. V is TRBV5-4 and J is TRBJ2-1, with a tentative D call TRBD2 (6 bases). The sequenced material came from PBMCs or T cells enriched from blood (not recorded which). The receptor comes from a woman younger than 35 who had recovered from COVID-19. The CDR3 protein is CASSSNIRGDREQFF. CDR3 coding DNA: TGTGCCAGCAGCTCCAACATTCGCGGGGATCGTGAGCAGTTCTTC.